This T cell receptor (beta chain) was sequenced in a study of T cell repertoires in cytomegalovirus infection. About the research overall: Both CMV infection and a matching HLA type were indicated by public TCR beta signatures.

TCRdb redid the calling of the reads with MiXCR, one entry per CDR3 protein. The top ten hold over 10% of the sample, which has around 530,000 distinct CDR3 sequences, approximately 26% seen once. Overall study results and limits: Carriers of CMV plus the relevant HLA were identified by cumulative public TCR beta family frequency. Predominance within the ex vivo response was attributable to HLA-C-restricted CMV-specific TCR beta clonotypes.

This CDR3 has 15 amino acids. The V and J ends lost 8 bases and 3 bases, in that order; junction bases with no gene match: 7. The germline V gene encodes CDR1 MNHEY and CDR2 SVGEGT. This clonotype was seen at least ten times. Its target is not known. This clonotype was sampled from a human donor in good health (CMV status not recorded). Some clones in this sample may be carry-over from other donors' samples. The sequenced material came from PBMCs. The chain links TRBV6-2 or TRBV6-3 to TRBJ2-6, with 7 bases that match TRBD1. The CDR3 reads CASGAGGSGANVLTF. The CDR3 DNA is TGTGCCAGCGGAGCAGGGGGAAGTGGGGCCAACGTCCTGACTTTC.